Listed here are 6 T cell receptor beta chains from one sample, sequenced in a study of T cells in Graves' hyperthyroidism and ophthalmopathy (dated by TCRdb to about 2019). Library prep was done by multiplex PCR. The instrument was an Illumina HiSeq 2000. Amplification of TCR beta CDR3 regions was carried out from RNA transcripts. A first-round RT-PCR of the TCR CDR3 used the HTBI primer set with the Qiagen OneStep RT-PCR kit. TCRdb handled the public reads itself, with Q25 trimming in fastp and clone calling in MiXCR, and kept productive beta chains. When rows share a CDR3 protein, they turn into one entry using the most common DNA and genes. The sample yields about 720,000 distinct CDR3 sequences; 18% were counted once. The top ten constitute roughly 17% of the sample. Sequences were obtained from blood. Receptors were obtained from a woman aged 45-65 years with Graves' hyperthyroidism that later progressed to Graves' ophthalmopathy.

The chain has TRBV6-5 and TRBJ1-6; 10 bases match TRBD1. CDR1 is MNHEY and CDR2 is SVGAGI in the germline V gene. This CDR3 has 18 amino acids. V was pared by 0 bases and J by 5 bases, with 7 bases of the junction left unmatched. The DNA for the CDR3 is TGTGCCAGCAGTTACTCGAGACAGGGGGCAGCCAATAATTCACCCCTCCACTTT. Its protein product is CASSYSRQGAANNSPLHF.

This clonotype was found many times. The gene calls are TRBV3-1 and TRBJ1-5; D uncertain. The CDR3 runs 15 residues. V gave up 1 base and J gave up 5 bases, with 12 bases separating them. Germline V lookup: CDR1 LGHDT, CDR2 YNNKEL (reference sequence). CDR3 residues: CASSQGGMAHQPQHF. The DNA of the CDR3 is TGTGCCAGCAGCCAAGGAGGGATGGCGCATCAGCCCCAGCATTTT.

This clonotype was recorded a few times. V is TRBV27 and J is TRBJ1-2; TRBD1 matches 8 bases. This CDR3 is built from 14 residues. Germline V gives CDR1 MNHEY, CDR2 SMNVEV (reference sequence). Trimming took 5 bases from V and 7 from J; bases not matched to a gene: 9. The CDR3 DNA reads as TGTGCCAGCAGTAGCCTGGACAGGGAGGTTGGCTACACCTTC. Translation gives CASSSLDREVGYTF.

This clonotype was seen only a few times. The chain recombines TRBV10-3 with TRBJ2-2; 11 bases match TRBD1. Per germline, CDR1 ENHRY and CDR2 SYGVKD. V was clipped by 6 bases and J by 6 bases; unmatched bases: 3. This CDR3 is built from 14 residues. As DNA, the CDR3 is TGTGCCATCAGCGGGACAGGGGGATCCGGGGAGCTGTTTTTT. Its protein is CAISGTGGSGELFF.

This clonotype has a handful of counts. This chain uses TRBV3-1 with TRBJ1-2, with unresolved D. The V end was cut by 2 bases, the J end by 7 bases, with 14 bases between. The CDR3 runs to 14 residues. The germline gives CDR1 LGHDT, CDR2 YNNKEL (reference sequence). Here the CDR3 DNA reads TGTGCCAGCAGCCAATTAGGCATTGCAGGTGGCTACACCTTC. It specifies CASSQLGIAGGYTF.

This clonotype was detected many times. The rearrangement links TRBV7-2 to TRBJ1-1; 8 positions match TRBD1. V lost 4 bases, J lost 4 bases, and 8 bases stayed unmatched. From germline, CDR1 is SGHTA and CDR2 FQGNSA. The CDR3 sequence is 15 residues long. The CDR3 bases are TGTGCCAGCAGCTCGACAGGGGAGGAAAGCACTGAAGCTTTCTTT. Amino acid sequence: CASSSTGEESTEAFF. Variable domain in full (rest from reference TRBV7-2 and TRBJ1-1): GAGVSQSPSNKVTEKGKDVELRCDPISGHTALYWYRQSLGQGLEFLIYFQGNSAPDKSGLPSDRFSAERTGGSVSTLTIQRTQQEDSAVYLCASSSTGEESTEAFFGQGTRLTVV.